This T cell receptor beta chain was identified in a study of blood T cell repertoires in COVID-19. Study details: Acute and convalescent COVID-19 specimens originated in the United States, Italy and Spain. Sources were T cells, B-cell-depleted T cells, or PBMCs; the material itself was cDNA or gDNA.

Germline CDR1 reads SGHTA; CDR2 reads FQGNSA. V was shortened by 4 bases and J by 4 bases, with 12 bases between the two germline ends. This CDR3 region has 14 residues. Authors' data handling: From reference gene primer amplification, estimates of nucleated cell counts were derived. The assay was immunoSEQ multiplex PCR, and TCRdb's table has in-frame clones only and misses some. V, J and clone size reflect that table, while D and trimming were determined from the DNA. This sample yields 65,000 to 100,000 clones, of which 89% are seen a single time; more than 8% belongs to the top ten. The chain links TRBV7-2 to TRBJ2-3; D is undetermined. The specimen sequenced was peripheral blood. The clonotype comes from a man between 50 and 59 years old with acute or convalescent COVID-19. CDR3: CASSYFGASDTQYF. The CDR3 nucleotides are TGTGCCAGCAGCTACTTTGGAGCCTCAGATACGCAGTATTTT.